The following is a T cell receptor (beta chain) sequence with its context. The sample belongs to a study of blood T cell repertoires in COVID-19. This CDR3 region has 15 residues. The V end was cut by 3 bases, the J end by 7 bases, with 13 bases between. Looked up from germline, CDR1 is MGHRA and CDR2 is YSYEKL. Only in-frame clones appear in the TCRdb table, and some are missing; sequencing was by immunoSEQ multiplex PCR. The table shows 250,000 or so clones, with roughly 86% occurring only once. The TCR originated in a man aged 40-49 years with active or convalescent COVID-19. The sample was peripheral blood. The rearrangement joins TRBV4-1 to TRBJ1-6; a possible D gene is TRBD1 (6 bases). The CDR3 loop reads CASSQGAGGNSPLHF. CDR3 coding DNA: TGCGCCAGCAGCCAGGGGGCGGGGGGAAATTCACCCCTCCACTTT.